These T cell receptor beta chains were read from a single sample in a study of blood T cells in healthy people across ages. TCRdb processed the 5' RACE reads anew with MiXCR; each CDR3 protein has one entry. The table lists about 640,000 distinct CDR3 sequences, about 54% of them singletons. The specimen sequenced was blood. The receptors here all came from a man aged 60 to 69 in good health. CDR3s include the opening cysteine and the closing phenylalanine or tryptophan. D genes are given only for firm matches. Not every row has a clone size; where given, it reads once, few, many or a size class.

cdr3_length j_call d_call clone_size v_call cdr3_nt cdr3_aa
14 TRBJ2-5 . . TRBV4-1 TGCGCCAGCAGCAAAAGGGACACCCAAGAGACCCAGTACTTC CASSKRDTQETQYF
16 TRBJ2-3 TRBD2 . TRBV20-1 TGCAGTGCTAGACCCGGACTAGCGGGGGCCCAGGATACGCAGTATTTT CSARPGLAGAQDTQYF
16 TRBJ1-3 . . TRBV7-2 TGTGCCAGCAGCTTAGTGAGGAGCCACTCTGGAAACACCATATATTTT CASSLVRSHSGNTIYF
17 TRBJ2-5 TRBD2 . TRBV9 TGTGCCAGCAGCGTTACTTTAGCGGGATTATCCTACAATGAGCAGTACTTC CASSVTLAGLSYNEQYF
15 TRBJ2-5 TRBD1 . TRBV18 TGTGCCAGCACGATCGGGACAGGGAGGGGAGAGACCCAGTACTTC CASTIGTGRGETQYF
17 TRBJ2-3 TRBD2 . TRBV11-2 TGTGCCAGCAGGCTTCAGCGGGGGGGCCCCAGCACAGATACGCAGTATTTT CASRLQRGGPSTDTQYF
17 TRBJ2-1 . . TRBV21-1 TGTGCCAGCAGCAAGAGTTTAGGGGCCCAGGCGTACAATGAGCAGTTCTTC CASSKSLGAQAYNEQFF
14 TRBJ2-4 . few TRBV28 TGTGCCAGCAGTCCGGGGGCGGTCAAAAACATTCAGTACTTC CASSPGAVKNIQYF
16 TRBJ1-4 . . TRBV20-1 TGCAGTGCTAGCGAGGACAGACCGTGGGGTAATGAAAAACTGTTTTTT CSASEDRPWGNEKLFF
13 TRBJ1-5 . . TRBV6-1 TGTGCCAGCGCGGGAACGTCGGGGCAGCCCCAGCATTTT CASAGTSGQPQHF
14 TRBJ1-1 TRBD1 . TRBV5-1 TGCGCCAGCAGCTTGGCCGCGGACAGGGATGAAGCTTTCTTT CASSLAADRDEAFF
16 TRBJ2-1 TRBD2 . TRBV5-1 TGCGCCAGCAGCTATACTAGCGGGGGGCCCTACAATAAGCAGTTCTTC CASSYTSGGPYNKQFF
13 TRBJ2-5 . few TRBV21-1 TGTACCCAACGGGGACAGAAGGGCGGGACCCAGTACTTC CTQRGQKGGTQYF
15 TRBJ2-3 TRBD1 few TRBV29-1 TGCAGCGTTGACGATACAGGGGACCGAGGGGGTACGCAGTATTTT CSVDDTGDRGGTQYF
17 TRBJ2-6 . once TRBV20-1 TGCAGTGCTAGACGACAGAGAGGCCCTTCTGGGGCCAACGTCCTGACTTTC CSARRQRGPSGANVLTF
14 TRBJ2-7 . . TRBV11-2 TGTGCCAGCAGCTTAGGTTACTGGCCCTACGAGCAGTACTTC CASSLGYWPYEQYF
13 TRBJ2-2 TRBD1 . TRBV14 TGTGCCAGCAGTAAGGGGGCGGTCGGGGAGCTGTTTTTT CASSKGAVGELFF